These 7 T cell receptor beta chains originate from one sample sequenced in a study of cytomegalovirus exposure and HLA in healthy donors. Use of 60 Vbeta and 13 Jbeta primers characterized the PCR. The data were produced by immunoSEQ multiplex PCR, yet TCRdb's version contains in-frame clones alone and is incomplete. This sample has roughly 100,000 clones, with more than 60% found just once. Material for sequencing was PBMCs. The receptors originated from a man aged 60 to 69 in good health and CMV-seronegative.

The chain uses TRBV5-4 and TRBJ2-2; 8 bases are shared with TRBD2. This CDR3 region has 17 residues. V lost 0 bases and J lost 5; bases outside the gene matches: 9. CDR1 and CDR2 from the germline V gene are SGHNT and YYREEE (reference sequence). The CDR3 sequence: CASSLGGAGGLTGELFF. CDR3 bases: TGTGCCAGCAGCTTGGGGGGCGCGGGGGGCCTGACCGGGGAGCTGTTTTTT.

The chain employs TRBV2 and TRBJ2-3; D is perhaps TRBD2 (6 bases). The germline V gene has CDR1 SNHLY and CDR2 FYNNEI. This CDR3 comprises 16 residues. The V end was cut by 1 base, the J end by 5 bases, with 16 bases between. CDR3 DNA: TGTGCCAGCAGTGAAGTAGGAGGGAACTACGAAGATACGCAGTATTTT. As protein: CASSEVGGNYEDTQYF.

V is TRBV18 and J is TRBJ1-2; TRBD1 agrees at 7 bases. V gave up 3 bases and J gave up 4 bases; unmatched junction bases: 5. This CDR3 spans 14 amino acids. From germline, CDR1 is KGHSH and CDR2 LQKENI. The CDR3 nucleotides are TGTGCCAGCTCACCGAGCGGACAGGCCTATGGCTACACCTTC. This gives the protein CASSPSGQAYGYTF.

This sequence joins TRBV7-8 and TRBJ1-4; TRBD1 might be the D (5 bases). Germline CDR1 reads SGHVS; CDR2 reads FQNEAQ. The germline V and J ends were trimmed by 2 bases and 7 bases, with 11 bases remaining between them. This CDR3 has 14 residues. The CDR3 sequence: CASSLRQTAEKLFF. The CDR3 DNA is TGTGCCAGCAGCTTAAGACAGACGGCTGAAAAACTGTTTTTT.

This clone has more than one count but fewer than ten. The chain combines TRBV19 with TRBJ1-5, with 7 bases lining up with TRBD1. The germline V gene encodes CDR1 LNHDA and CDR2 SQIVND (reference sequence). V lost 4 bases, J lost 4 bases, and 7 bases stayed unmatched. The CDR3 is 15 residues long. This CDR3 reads CASSTKQGFNQPQHF. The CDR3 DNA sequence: TGTGCCAGTAGTACCAAACAGGGGTTTAATCAGCCCCAGCATTTT.

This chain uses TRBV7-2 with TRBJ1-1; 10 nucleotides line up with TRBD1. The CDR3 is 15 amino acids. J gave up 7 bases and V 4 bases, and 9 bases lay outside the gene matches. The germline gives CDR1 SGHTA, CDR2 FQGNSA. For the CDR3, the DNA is TGTGCCAGCAGCTCGACCGGGACAGGGGAGGGTGAAGCTTTCTTT. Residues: CASSSTGTGEGEAFF.

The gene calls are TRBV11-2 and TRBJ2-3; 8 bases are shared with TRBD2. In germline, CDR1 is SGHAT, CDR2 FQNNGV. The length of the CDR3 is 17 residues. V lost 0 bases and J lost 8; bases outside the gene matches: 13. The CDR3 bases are TGTGCCAGCAGCTTAGATAGGCGCGGGGGGACCCCGGGTACGCAGTATTTT. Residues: CASSLDRRGGTPGTQYF.